This T cell receptor (beta chain) was identified during a study of cytomegalovirus exposure and HLA in healthy donors. For the study at large: A data release that came early held roughly 80 million unique TCRs from HLA-typed donors. Study results and caveats: Presence/absence analyses assumed roughly uniform sequencing depth across donors. After further analysis at a later stage, roughly 16,000 TCR beta sequences were associated with HLA alleles at 0.05 false discovery rate. TCR beta sequences reportedly predicted most subjects' HLA-A and HLA-B alleles accurately.

This clone appeared a single time. Its specificity is not known. The length of the CDR3 is 13 residues. Deletions cut 0 bases from V and 7 bases from J, with 10 bases between. Germline lookup yields CDR1 SGHRS and CDR2 YFSETQ. PCR was performed using 60 Vbeta and 13 Jbeta primers. Sequencing used immunoSEQ multiplex PCR; TCRdb keeps in-frame clones, though not all of them. The sample lists 150,000 or so clones; roughly 79% were seen once. The sequencing sample was made of PBMCs. The sequence came from a man aged 45 to 65 in good health and CMV-seropositive. The chain employs TRBV5-1 and TRBJ1-1, with D hard to call. CDR3 nucleotides: TGCGCCAGCAGCTTGGTTGTGGGGAGTGAAGCTTTCTTT. Its translation is CASSLVVGSEAFF.